Shown below are 30 T cell receptor beta chains from a single sample sequenced in a study of blood T cells in healthy people across ages. Combining a sample-barcoded 5' primer with a J-beta primer mix, a second PCR ran for about 7 to 11 cycles. TCRdb re-analysed the 5' RACE reads in MiXCR, keeping a single row per CDR3 protein. Here the sample spans about a million distinct CDR3 sequences, under 40% being singletons. Sequences were obtained from blood. These receptors were collected from a man aged 18 to 35 in good health.

V and J are TRBV7-9 and TRBJ1-1; possible D gene TRBD1, 6 bases. CDR3 size: 13 residues. Between the trimmed V and J ends, which lost 5 bases and 7 bases, there was a span of 14 bases. Per germline, CDR1 SEHNR and CDR2 FQNEAQ (reference sequence). The CDR3 loop is CASSLIEGVEAFF. The CDR3 DNA sequence: TGTGCCAGCAGCCTAATAGAGGGGGTTGAAGCTTTCTTT.

The rearrangement links TRBV10-3 to TRBJ1-2; D perhaps matches TRBD1 (6 bases). The ends were cut back, 0 bases at V and 6 bases at J, with 17 bases in the middle. Germline loops: CDR1 ENHRY, CDR2 SYGVKD. CDR3 length: 16 residues. CDR3 nucleotides: TGTGCCATCAGTGAGTCCCCGACAGGTGGAGCGAATGGCTACACCTTC. As protein: CAISESPTGGANGYTF.

The rearrangement uses TRBV20-1 and TRBJ1-1; D unclear. V gave up 0 bases and J gave up 1 base, with 6 bases separating them. This CDR3 has 13 amino acids. CDR1 and CDR2 from the germline V gene are DFQATT and SNEGSKA (reference sequence). The CDR3 nucleotides read TGCAGTGCTAGAGATCTGGAGAACACTGAAGCTTTCTTT. Its translation is CSARDLENTEAFF.

Only a few counts were recorded for this clonotype. The V call is TRBV3-1, the J call TRBJ1-1; 9 bases are shared with TRBD1. The V gene's germline CDR1 is LGHDT and CDR2 YNNKEL (reference sequence). The ends lost 3 bases at V and 6 bases at J; junction bases unmatched: 5. There are 14 residues in the CDR3. The CDR3: CASSHLRDRAEAFF. The CDR3 region has the DNA TGTGCCAGCAGCCACCTCCGGGACAGGGCTGAAGCTTTCTTT.

On this clonotype: A much larger clone differs from this one at a single base, so this may be a read error. The rearrangement links TRBV28 to TRBJ1-1; D is uncertain. This CDR3 spans 11 amino acids. Germline lookup yields CDR1 MDHEN and CDR2 SYDVKM. Deletions cut 8 bases from V and 7 bases from J, with 11 bases between. Written as DNA, the CDR3 is TGTGCCAGCGGGAGGTGGGTTGAAGCTTTCTTT. Translation gives CASGRWVEAFF.

The chain joins TRBV6-5 to TRBJ2-3, with D possibly called TRBD1 or TRBD2 (6 bases each). The V gene lost 0 bases and the J gene lost 4 bases, with 14 bases spanning the gap. Germline V gives CDR1 MNHEY, CDR2 SVGAGI. The CDR3 runs 16 residues. CDR3: CASSYSIQGLPDTQYF. CDR3 sequence (DNA): TGTGCCAGCAGTTACTCGATACAGGGACTCCCAGATACGCAGTATTTT.

CDR3: CASQFQAGEYNEQFF. CDR3 DNA sequence: TGTGCCAGCCAGTTCCAAGCGGGAGAGTACAATGAGCAGTTCTTC. J is TRBJ2-1 and V is TRBV6-4; TRBD2 matches at 8 bases. Trimming took 8 bases from V and 4 from J; bases not matched to a gene: 10. This CDR3 has 15 residues. Germline CDR1 and CDR2: MRHNA and SNTAGT.

This clonotype has a handful of counts. This chain joins TRBV10-3 and TRBJ2-2; TRBD1 agrees at 8 bases. The germline gives CDR1 ENHRY, CDR2 SYGVKD. This CDR3 spans 14 amino acids. V lost 4 bases and J lost 6; bases outside the gene matches: 4. CDR3 residues: CAISVGQVSGELFF. CDR3 DNA sequence: TGTGCCATCAGTGTGGGACAGGTCTCCGGGGAGCTGTTTTTT.

The chain uses TRBV27 and TRBJ2-1; TRBD2 matches 8 bases. The CDR3 contains 14 residues. Germline V gene lookup returns CDR1 MNHEY and CDR2 SMNVEV (reference sequence). After removal of 4 bases from V and 5 bases from J, the junction contained 4 bases not matched to a gene. CDR3 sequence (DNA): TGTGCCAGCAGTTGGGGGACTAGAAACAATGAGCAGTTCTTC. Amino acid sequence: CASSWGTRNNEQFF.

A note on this clonotype: Germline and junction disagree at one end, which may indicate a read error. V and J are TRBV4-1 and TRBJ1-2, with unresolved D. CDR1 is MGHRA and CDR2 is YSYEKL in the germline V gene. The CDR3 is 16 residues long. CDR3 sequence reads: CASSQDERLSNYGFTF. The CDR3 DNA reads as TGCGCCAGCAGCCAAGACGAACGGCTTTCTAACTATGGCTTCACCTTC.

The chain employs TRBV6-6 and TRBJ1-1; TRBD1 matches 8 bases. Trimming took 6 bases from V and 4 from J; bases not matched to a gene: 7. Germline-derived CDR1 and CDR2 are MNHNY and SVGAGI (reference sequence). This CDR3 has 14 amino acids. The CDR3 sequence: CASRATGGGTEAFF. The CDR3 coding sequence is TGTGCCAGCAGGGCTACAGGGGGGGGCACTGAAGCTTTCTTT.

This chain connects TRBV9 to TRBJ2-3; TRBD1 or TRBD2 may be the D gene (5 bases each). CDR3 length: 16 amino acids. V was clipped by 1 base and J by 5 bases, with 17 bases between them. Germline-derived CDR1 and CDR2 are SGDLS and YYNGEE. This chain's CDR3 is CASSVSPGTHRDTQYF. CDR3 nucleotides: TGTGCCAGCAGCGTATCTCCGGGGACCCACCGAGATACGCAGTATTTT.

V is TRBV15 and J is TRBJ1-5; 9 positions agree with TRBD1. The CDR3 consists of 17 residues. Trimming removed 3 bases from V and 4 bases from J; junction bases left unmatched: 10. Germline loops: CDR1 LNHNV, CDR2 YYDKDF (reference sequence). The CDR3 is CATSSGQGWETNQPQHF. The CDR3 nucleotides are TGTGCCACCAGCAGTGGACAGGGGTGGGAAACAAATCAGCCCCAGCATTTT.

The rearrangement joins TRBV19 to TRBJ1-1; D gene unclear. Trimming removed 3 bases at V and 0 bases at J, with 11 bases between. CDR1 is LNHDA, CDR2 SQIVND, per germline (reference sequence). The CDR3 is 15 residues long. In nucleotides, the CDR3 is TGTGCCAGTAGTATGGGAGAGTACATGAACACTGAAGCTTTCTTT. Encoded protein: CASSMGEYMNTEAFF. Together with reference TRBV19 and TRBJ1-1, the CDR3 gives the full variable domain: DGGITQSPKYLFRKEGQNVTLSCEQNLNHDAMYWYRQDPGQGLRLIYYSQIVNDFQKGDIAEGYSVSREKKESFPLTVTSAQKNPTAFYLCASSMGEYMNTEAFFGQGTRLTVV.

The rearrangement uses TRBV27 and TRBJ1-1; D gene uncertain. This CDR3 has 15 residues. Germline V lookup: CDR1 MNHEY, CDR2 SMNVEV (reference sequence). With 2 bases removed from V and 1 base from J, the gap between germline ends came to 11 bases. CDR3: CASSLRPSPNTEAFF. CDR3 DNA: TGTGCCAGCAGTTTACGCCCGAGCCCGAACACTGAAGCTTTCTTT.

CDR3 amino acids: CASSYSTGRREKLFF. CDR3 sequence (DNA): TGTGCCAGCAGTTACTCGACAGGGCGACGGGAAAAACTGTTTTTT. This rearrangement joins TRBV6-5 to TRBJ1-4; 7 nucleotides agree with TRBD1. Germline CDR1 and CDR2: MNHEY and SVGAGI. The CDR3 has 15 residues. V gave up 0 bases and J gave up 8 bases; unmatched junction bases: 6.

The chain links TRBV7-2 to TRBJ2-7, with D perhaps matching TRBD1 (6 bases). V lost 5 bases, J lost 3 bases, and 17 bases lay in between. This CDR3 comprises 15 residues. In germline, CDR1 is SGHTA, CDR2 FQGNSA. The CDR3 spells CASSRNRVGIYEQYF. The DNA for the CDR3 is TGTGCCAGCAGCAGGAACAGGGTGGGAATCTACGAGCAGTACTTC.

This chain joins TRBV7-9 and TRBJ1-1, with D tentatively TRBD1 (5 bases). This CDR3 is 18 amino acids long. Per germline, CDR1 SEHNR and CDR2 FQNEAQ (reference sequence). Trimming took off 4 bases at V and 5 bases at J, with 26 bases between the two ends. In DNA, the CDR3 is TGTGCCAGCAGCTCTAGGGACCATGGCTGGGATAGGCATACTGAAGCTTTCTTT. This codes for CASSSRDHGWDRHTEAFF. Together with reference TRBV7-9 and TRBJ1-1, the CDR3 gives the full variable domain: DTGVSQNPRHKITKRGQNVTFRCDPISEHNRLYWYRQTLGQGPEFLTYFQNEAQLEKSRLLSDRFSAERPKGSFSTLEIQRTEQGDSAMYLCASSSRDHGWDRHTEAFFGQGTRLTVV.

The genes are TRBV12-3 or TRBV12-4 and TRBJ1-4; D unclear. The CDR3 is 21 residues long. V was clipped by 5 bases and J by 1 base, with 29 bases between them. CDR3 nucleotides: TGTGCCAGCAGTCAATTTTTGCCCGGGAGATTCGGAACTCTAACTAATGAAAAACTGTTTTTT. It is translated as CASSQFLPGRFGTLTNEKLFF.

This chain uses TRBV20-1 with TRBJ1-1; TRBD1 matches 9 bases. This CDR3 has 16 residues. From germline, CDR1 is DFQATT and CDR2 SNEGSKA (reference sequence). Trimming took 5 bases from V and 2 from J; bases not matched to a gene: 12. CDR3 amino acids: CSALDRGETRNTEAFF. For the CDR3, the DNA is TGCAGTGCTTTGGACAGGGGTGAGACCAGAAACACTGAAGCTTTCTTT.

This rearrangement joins TRBV9 to TRBJ2-5; TRBD2 aligns across 15 bases. This CDR3 is 18 amino acids long. Germline V gene lookup returns CDR1 SGDLS and CDR2 YYNGEE. With V trimmed by 4 bases and J by 11 bases, 18 bases remained unmatched. The CDR3 reads CASSLGLAGGPTYNEQYF. CDR3 DNA sequence: TGTGCCAGCAGCCTTGGACTAGCGGGGGGGCCGACCTACAATGAGCAGTACTTC.

V usage is TRBV5-1 and J usage is TRBJ2-7; no definite D call. Germline V lookup: CDR1 SGHRS, CDR2 YFSETQ. V lost 0 bases to trimming and J lost 2 bases, with 12 bases between them. The CDR3 runs 15 residues. CDR3 in amino acids: CASSLAAQEPYEQYF. The CDR3 DNA sequence: TGCGCCAGCAGCTTGGCAGCTCAGGAGCCCTACGAGCAGTACTTC.

The J gene is TRBJ2-1, the V gene TRBV4-3, with unresolved D. CDR1 is LGHNA and CDR2 is YSLEER in the germline V gene. The CDR3 is 16 residues long. Trimming took 3 bases from V and 8 from J, leaving 20 bases between them. CDR3 DNA: TGCGCCAGCAGCCAGGAAGGTCTCATCCCGCTCGATGAGCAGTTCTTC. Its protein is CASSQEGLIPLDEQFF.

The rearrangement links TRBV5-1 to TRBJ2-1; TRBD1 matches at 7 bases. The trim removed 0 bases at V and 3 bases at J, leaving 6 bases unmatched. The CDR3 is 16 amino acids. Germline V lookup: CDR1 SGHRS, CDR2 YFSETQ. The CDR3 nucleotides read TGCGCCAGCAGCTTGGTAGAGACAGGGAGCTACAATGAGCAGTTCTTC. Its translation is CASSLVETGSYNEQFF.

This clonotype was seen more than once but under ten times. The chain employs TRBV14 and TRBJ1-4; possibly TRBD1 for D (5 bases). CDR1 is SGHDN and CDR2 is FVKESK in the germline V gene. This CDR3 has 14 residues. The V gene lost 1 base and the J gene lost 7 bases, with 10 bases spanning the gap. The CDR3 DNA sequence: TGTGCCAGCAGCCAAGTGCGGGGCCGTGAAAAACTGTTTTTT. Translating gives CASSQVRGREKLFF.

The chain uses TRBV24-1 and TRBJ2-1; 16 positions match TRBD2. Trimming cost V 3 bases and J 8 bases; bases outside gene matches: 6. The germline CDR1 and CDR2 sequences are KGHDR and SFDVKD. The length of the CDR3 is 17 residues. This CDR3 is CATSDPGTSGGADEQFF. The DNA for the CDR3 is TGTGCCACCAGTGATCCCGGGACTAGCGGGGGGGCCGATGAGCAGTTCTTC.

The rearrangement links TRBV7-2 to TRBJ2-1; 9 positions agree with TRBD2. V lost 3 bases to trimming and J lost 1 base; unmatched junction nucleotides: 13. Looked up from germline, CDR1 is SGHTA and CDR2 is FQGNSA. The CDR3 has 19 amino acids. The CDR3, as DNA: TGTGCCAGCAGCTTCTCCGCGGGGGGGCCCGGGGCTTCCTACAATGAGCAGTTCTTC. This translates into CASSFSAGGPGASYNEQFF.

This clonotype has more than one count but fewer than ten. V and J are TRBV20-1 and TRBJ2-7; tentative D call: TRBD2 (7 bases). The length of the CDR3 is 13 residues. The ends were cut back, 3 bases at V and 4 bases at J, with 13 bases in the middle. Germline V CDR1 and CDR2: DFQATT, SNEGSKA (reference sequence). CDR3: CSASGGPWYEQYF. The CDR3 DNA sequence: TGCAGTGCTAGCGGGGGGCCTTGGTACGAGCAGTACTTC.

The chain links TRBV4-3 to TRBJ1-1; tentatively, D is TRBD1 (6 bases). The CDR3 is 15 amino acids. Germline V lookup: CDR1 LGHNA, CDR2 YSLEER. Trimming pared 4 bases from V and 1 base from J, leaving 13 bases between. CDR3 region: CASSRDRTSNTEAFF. Here the CDR3 DNA reads TGCGCCAGCAGCCGAGACAGGACCTCGAACACTGAAGCTTTCTTT.

This clonotype turned up a few times. V gene TRBV29-1 combines with J gene TRBJ2-2; TRBD1 matches 8 bases. CDR1 is SQVTM, CDR2 ANQGSEA, per germline. CDR3 length equals 15 residues. The trim removed 3 bases at V and 5 bases at J, leaving 8 bases unmatched. The CDR3 protein is CSVESGTGLTGELFF. The CDR3 DNA reads as TGCAGCGTTGAGTCCGGGACAGGTTTAACCGGGGAGCTGTTTTTT.